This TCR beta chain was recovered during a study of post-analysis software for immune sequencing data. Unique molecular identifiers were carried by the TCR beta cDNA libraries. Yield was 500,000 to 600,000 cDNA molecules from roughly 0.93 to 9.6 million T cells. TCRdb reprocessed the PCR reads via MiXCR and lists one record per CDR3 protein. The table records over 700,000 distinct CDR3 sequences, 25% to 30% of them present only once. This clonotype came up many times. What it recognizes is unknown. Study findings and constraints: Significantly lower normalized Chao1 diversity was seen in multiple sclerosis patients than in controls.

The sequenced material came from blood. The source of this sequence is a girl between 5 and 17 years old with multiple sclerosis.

CDR3: CSAESSYNEQFF. The DNA of the CDR3 is TGCAGCGCCGAAAGCTCCTACAATGAGCAGTTCTTC. V is TRBV29-1 and J is TRBJ2-1; no reliable D call. Per the germline V gene, CDR1 is SQVTM and CDR2 is ANQGSEA. The CDR3 spans 12 residues. The V end was cut by 7 bases, the J end by 0 bases, with 7 bases between.